This TCR beta chain was identified in a study of blood T cells in healthy people across ages. As to this clonotype: The antigen is undetermined.

Healthy individuals of Caucasian origin from Russia, aged roughly 6 to 90, served as donors. With a J-beta primer mix and a sample-barcoded 5' primer, a second PCR ran roughly 6 to 12 cycles. Each cDNA molecule was tagged by a template-switch adaptor that had 12 random nucleotides. One entry per CDR3 protein, called by TCRdb with MiXCR from the 5' RACE reads. The sample carries 1.5 million to 2 million distinct CDR3 sequences, 28% recorded once. Study-wide points: TCR beta diversity, measured per million T cells, fell in a roughly linear way with age. Unsorted PBMC input precluded a conclusive naive versus antigen-experienced comparison.

Sequencing used blood. This clonotype originated in a woman aged 25 to 45 in good health.

The DNA of the CDR3 is TGCAGCGTTATTAGGACAGGGCCCACTGAAGCTTTCTTT. Amino acid sequence: CSVIRTGPTEAFF. V and J are TRBV29-1 and TRBJ1-1, with 8 bases lining up with TRBD1. Germline V gene sequence: CDR1 SQVTM, CDR2 ANQGSEA. Losses at the gene ends were 5 bases for V and 4 bases for J; bases not matched to a gene: 6. This CDR3 has 13 amino acids.